This T cell receptor beta chain was sequenced in a study of naive and memory T cell subsets. V lost 0 bases and J lost 3, with 14 bases in between. This CDR3 spans 16 amino acids. In germline, CDR1 is MNHEY, CDR2 SVGEGT. Two oligonucleotides, mixed equimolar, formed the beta constant-region primer covering TRBC1 and TRBC2. Nested alpha and beta constant-region primers with the SP2 primer drove four PCR rounds on ligated cDNA. A single record per CDR3 protein comes from TCRdb applying MiXCR to the UMI-ligation and nested PCR reads. The sample lists about 23,000 distinct CDR3 sequences; approximately 8.8% were seen once.

V gene TRBV6-2 or TRBV6-3 combines with J gene TRBJ1-1; the D gene is possibly TRBD1 (6 bases). The receptor's source is a human donor in good health. Specimen: central memory CD8+ T cells from blood. The CDR3 loop is CASSYSPGDFDTEAFF. The CDR3 region has the DNA TGTGCCAGCAGTTACTCGCCAGGGGACTTTGACACTGAAGCTTTCTTT.